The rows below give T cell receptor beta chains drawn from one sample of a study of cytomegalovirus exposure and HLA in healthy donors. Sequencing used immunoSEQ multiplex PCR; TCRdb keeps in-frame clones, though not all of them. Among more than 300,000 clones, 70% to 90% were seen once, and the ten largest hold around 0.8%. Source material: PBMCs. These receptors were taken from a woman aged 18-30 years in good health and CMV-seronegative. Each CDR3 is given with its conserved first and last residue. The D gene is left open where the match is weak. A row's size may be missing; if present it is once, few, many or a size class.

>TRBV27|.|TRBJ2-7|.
CASSVTGSPPGEQYF
TGTGCCAGCAGTGTCACAGGAAGCCCACCGGGCGAGCAGTACTTC
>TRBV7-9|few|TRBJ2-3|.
CASSPWRDLIDTQYF
TGTGCCAGCAGTCCTTGGCGGGACCTGATAGATACGCAGTATTTT
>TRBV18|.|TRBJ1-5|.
CASSPPPHSNQPQHF
TGTGCCAGCTCACCACCTCCCCATAGCAATCAGCCCCAGCATTTT
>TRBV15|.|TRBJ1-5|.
CATSRDGRGSNQPQHF
TGTGCCACCAGCAGAGATGGCAGGGGAAGCAATCAGCCCCAGCATTTT
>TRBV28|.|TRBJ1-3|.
CASSLEKGMAIYF
TGTGCCAGCAGTTTAGAGAAGGGGATGGCCATATATTTT
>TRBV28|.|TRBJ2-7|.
CASSSPRTLPYEQYF
TGTGCCAGCAGTTCTCCTAGAACCCTCCCCTACGAGCAGTACTTC
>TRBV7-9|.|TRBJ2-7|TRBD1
CASAPGTGNEQYF
TGTGCCAGCGCCCCGGGGACAGGGAACGAGCAGTACTTC
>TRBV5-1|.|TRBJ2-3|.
CASSLPVSTDTQYF
TGCGCCAGCAGCTTGCCAGTTAGCACAGATACGCAGTATTTT
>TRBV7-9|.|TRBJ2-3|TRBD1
CASSFFVSRGRTDTQYF
TGTGCCAGCAGCTTTTTTGTTAGCAGGGGGCGTACAGATACGCAGTATTTT
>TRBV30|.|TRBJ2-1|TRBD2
CAWSVGRGGHNEQFF
TGTGCCTGGAGTGTGGGACGCGGGGGGCACAATGAGCAGTTCTTC
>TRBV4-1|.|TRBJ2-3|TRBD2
CASSQDRLAGGMDTQYF
TGCGCCAGCAGCCAAGATAGGCTAGCGGGAGGTATGGATACGCAGTATTTT
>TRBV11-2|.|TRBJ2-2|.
CASSSGLRELTGELFF
TGTGCCAGCAGCTCCGGGCTCCGGGAACTCACCGGGGAGCTGTTTTTT
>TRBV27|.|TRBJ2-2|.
CASSSTGNTGELFF
TGTGCCAGCAGTTCGACAGGGAACACCGGGGAGCTGTTTTTT
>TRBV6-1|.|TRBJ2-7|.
CASKIAEVAYEQYF
TGTGCCAGCAAAATAGCGGAAGTAGCCTACGAGCAGTACTTC
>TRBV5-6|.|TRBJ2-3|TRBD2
CASETSGSIHTQYF
TGTGCCAGCGAGACTAGCGGGAGTATCCATACGCAGTATTTT
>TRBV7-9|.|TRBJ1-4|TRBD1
CASSLVGQGDEKLFF
TGTGCCAGCAGCTTGGTGGGACAGGGTGATGAAAAACTGTTTTTT
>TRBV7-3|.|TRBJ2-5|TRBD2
CASSSAGGGETQYF
TGTGCCAGCAGCTCAGCGGGAGGGGGAGAGACCCAGTACTTC
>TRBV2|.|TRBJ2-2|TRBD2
CASRRTSGGANTGELFF
TGTGCCAGCAGACGGACTAGCGGGGGAGCGAACACCGGGGAGCTGTTTTTT
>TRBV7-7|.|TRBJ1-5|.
CASSLEQFNQPQHF
TGTGCCAGCAGCTTAGAACAGTTCAATCAGCCCCAGCATTTT
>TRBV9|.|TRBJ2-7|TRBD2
CASSVGAAGENYEQYF
TGTGCCAGCAGCGTAGGAGCAGCGGGAGAAAACTACGAGCAGTACTTC
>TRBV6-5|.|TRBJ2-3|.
CASSTGPDTQYF
TGTGCCAGCAGTACAGGGCCAGATACGCAGTATTTT
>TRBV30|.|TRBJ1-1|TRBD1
CAWSVSPLDRGLGTEAFF
TGTGCCTGGAGTGTATCTCCCCTGGACAGGGGGCTGGGAACTGAAGCTTTCTTT
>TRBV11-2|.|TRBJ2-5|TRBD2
CASSPGTSGRWETQYF
TGTGCCAGCAGCCCCGGGACTAGCGGGAGATGGGAGACCCAGTACTTC
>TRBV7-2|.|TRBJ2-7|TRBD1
CASRAGTGAEQYF
TGTGCCAGCAGGGCCGGGACAGGGGCCGAGCAGTACTTC
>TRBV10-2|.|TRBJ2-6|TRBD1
CASSRDRSRRANVLTF
TGCGCCAGCTCCCGGGACAGGTCCCGAAGGGCCAACGTCCTGACTTTC
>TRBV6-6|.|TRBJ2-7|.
CASSSPGHGSYEQYF
TGTGCCAGCAGCTCCCCGGGACACGGTTCCTACGAGCAGTACTTC
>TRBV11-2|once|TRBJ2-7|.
CASRGIGDEQYF
TGTGCCAGCAGAGGGATCGGGGACGAGCAGTACTTC
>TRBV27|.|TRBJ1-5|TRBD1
CASSLSMSGGAGNQPQHF
TGTGCCAGCAGTTTGTCAATGTCAGGGGGCGCGGGCAATCAGCCCCAGCATTTT
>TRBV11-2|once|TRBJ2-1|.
CASSLDRSNEQFF
TGTGCCAGCAGCTTAGATCGTAGCAATGAGCAGTTCTTC
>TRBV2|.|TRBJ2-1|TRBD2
CASSVGLAATYNEQFF
TGTGCCAGCAGTGTCGGGCTAGCGGCTACCTACAATGAGCAGTTCTTC
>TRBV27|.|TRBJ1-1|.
CASSLGGMNTEAFF
TGTGCCAGCAGTTTAGGAGGCATGAACACTGAAGCTTTCTTT
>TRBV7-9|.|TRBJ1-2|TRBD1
CASSLLAGGGYTF
TGTGCCAGCAGCTTACTTGCAGGGGGCGGCTACACCTTC
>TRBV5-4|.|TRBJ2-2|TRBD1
CASSTPGGTGELFF
TGTGCCAGCAGCACGCCAGGGGGCACCGGGGAGCTGTTTTTT
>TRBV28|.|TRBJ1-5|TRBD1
CASSQGGGSNQPQHF
TGTGCCAGCAGTCAGGGGGGTGGGAGCAATCAGCCCCAGCATTTT
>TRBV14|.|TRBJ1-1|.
CASSYITGTEAFF
TGTGCCAGCAGCTATATAACAGGGACTGAAGCTTTCTTT
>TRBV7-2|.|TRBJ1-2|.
CASSLDVLYGYTF
TGTGCCAGCAGTTTAGACGTACTCTATGGCTACACCTTC
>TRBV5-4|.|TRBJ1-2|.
CASSPSGGRGYGYTF
TGTGCCAGCAGCCCGTCGGGGGGGAGAGGCTATGGCTACACCTTC
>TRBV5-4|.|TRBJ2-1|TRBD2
CASRLLAGGHNEQFF
TGTGCCAGCAGACTGCTGGCGGGAGGACACAATGAGCAGTTCTTC
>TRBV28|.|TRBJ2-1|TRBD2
CASSFLEVAGGGNEQFF
TGTGCCAGCAGTTTTCTTGAGGTAGCGGGAGGTGGAAATGAGCAGTTCTTC
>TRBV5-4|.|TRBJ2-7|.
CASSHDSSYEQYF
TGTGCCAGCAGCCACGACAGCTCCTACGAGCAGTACTTC
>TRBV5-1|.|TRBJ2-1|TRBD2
CASSFLADYNEQFF
TGCGCCAGCAGCTTCCTAGCGGACTACAATGAGCAGTTCTTC
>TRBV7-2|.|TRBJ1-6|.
CASSRTWRSPLHF
TGTGCCAGCAGCCGTACTTGGAGGTCACCCCTCCACTTT
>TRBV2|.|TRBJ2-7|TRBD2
CASGGGYSEQYF
TGTGCCAGCGGCGGGGGGTATTCCGAGCAGTACTTC
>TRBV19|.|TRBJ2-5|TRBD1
CASRDRGIQETQYF
TGTGCCAGTAGAGACAGGGGGATACAAGAGACCCAGTACTTC
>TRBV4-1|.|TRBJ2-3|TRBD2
CASSQGAGGADTQYF
TGCGCCAGCAGCCAAGGGGCGGGAGGGGCAGATACGCAGTATTTT
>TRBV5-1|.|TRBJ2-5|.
CASSLGRFQETQYF
TGCGCCAGCAGCTTGGGGCGGTTCCAAGAGACCCAGTACTTC
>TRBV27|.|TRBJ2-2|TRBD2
CASSPTPSGGAFGELFF
TGTGCCAGCAGTCCTACTCCTAGCGGGGGGGCTTTCGGGGAGCTGTTTTTT
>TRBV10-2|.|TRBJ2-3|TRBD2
CASTSGSTDTQYF
TGCGCCAGCACTAGCGGGAGCACAGATACGCAGTATTTT
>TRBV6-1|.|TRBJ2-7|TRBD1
CASSEPGQGAGEQYF
TGTGCCAGCAGTGAACCGGGACAGGGGGCGGGTGAGCAGTACTTC
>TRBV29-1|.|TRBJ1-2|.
CSVEGKKGGYGYTF
TGCAGCGTTGAAGGAAAAAAGGGAGGCTATGGCTACACCTTC
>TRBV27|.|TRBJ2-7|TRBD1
CASSIVPGTGPLHEQYF
TGTGCCAGCAGTATAGTCCCAGGGACAGGCCCACTCCACGAGCAGTACTTC
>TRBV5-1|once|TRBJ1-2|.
CASRLDRNYGYTF
TGCGCCAGCAGGCTAGACAGGAACTATGGCTACACCTTC
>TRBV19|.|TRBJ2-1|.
CASSKDWINEQFF
TGTGCCAGTAGTAAGGACTGGATCAATGAGCAGTTCTTC
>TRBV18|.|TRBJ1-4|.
CASSPGQARKLFF
TGTGCCAGCTCACCGGGACAAGCCAGGAAACTGTTTTTT
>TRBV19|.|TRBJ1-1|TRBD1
CASRTGLNTEAFF
TGTGCCAGTCGGACAGGGTTGAACACTGAAGCTTTCTTT
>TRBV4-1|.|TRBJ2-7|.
CASSQTPGKASYEQYF
TGCGCCAGCAGCCAAACCCCCGGGAAGGCCTCCTACGAGCAGTACTTC
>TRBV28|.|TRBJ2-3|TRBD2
CASSLREFTDTQYF
TGTGCCAGCAGTTTGCGGGAGTTTACAGATACGCAGTATTTT
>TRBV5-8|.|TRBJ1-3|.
CASSLRGAGGNTIYF
TGTGCCAGCAGCTTGCGCGGGGCCGGTGGAAACACCATATATTTT
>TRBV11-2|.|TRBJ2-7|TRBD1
CASSRDRGREQYF
TGTGCCAGCAGTCGGGACAGGGGGCGCGAGCAGTACTTC
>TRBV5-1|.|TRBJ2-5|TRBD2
CASSLGLAGETQYF
TGCGCCAGCAGCTTGGGACTAGCGGGAGAGACCCAGTACTTC